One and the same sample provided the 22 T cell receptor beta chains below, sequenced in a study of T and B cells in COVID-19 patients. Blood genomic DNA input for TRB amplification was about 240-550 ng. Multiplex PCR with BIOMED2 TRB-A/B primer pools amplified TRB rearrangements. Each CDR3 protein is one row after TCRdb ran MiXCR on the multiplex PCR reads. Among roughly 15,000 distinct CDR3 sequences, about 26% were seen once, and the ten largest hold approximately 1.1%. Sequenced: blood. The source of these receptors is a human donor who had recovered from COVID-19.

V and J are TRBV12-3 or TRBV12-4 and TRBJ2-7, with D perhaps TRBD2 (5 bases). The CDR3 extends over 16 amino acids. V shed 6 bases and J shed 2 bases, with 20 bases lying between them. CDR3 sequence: CASSQEWEMRAYEQYF. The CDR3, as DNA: TGTGCCAGCAGCCAAGAGTGGGAGATGAGGGCCTACGAGCAGTACTTC.

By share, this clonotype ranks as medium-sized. CDR3 loop: CSVDSGSGEKLFF. In DNA, the CDR3 is TGCAGCGTGGATTCCGGGTCCGGAGAAAAACTGTTTTTT. The genes are TRBV29-1 and TRBJ1-4; D unresolved. Trimming pared 6 bases from V and 8 bases from J, leaving 16 bases between. CDR3 length: 13 residues. The germline CDR1 and CDR2 sequences are SQVTM and ANQGSEA.

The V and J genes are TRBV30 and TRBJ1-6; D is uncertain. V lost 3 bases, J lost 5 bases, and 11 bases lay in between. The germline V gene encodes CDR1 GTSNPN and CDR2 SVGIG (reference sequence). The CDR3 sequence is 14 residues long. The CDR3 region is CAWRDGWNNSPLHF. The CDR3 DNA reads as TGTGCCTGGAGAGACGGTTGGAATAATTCACCCCTCCACTTT.

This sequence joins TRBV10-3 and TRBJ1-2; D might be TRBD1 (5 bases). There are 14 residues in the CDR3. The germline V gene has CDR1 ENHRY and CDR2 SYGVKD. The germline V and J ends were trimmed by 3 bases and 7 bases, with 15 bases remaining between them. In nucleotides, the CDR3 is TGTGCCATCAGTGACGGGGCAGAAGGGGCTGGCTACACCTTC. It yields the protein CAISDGAEGAGYTF.

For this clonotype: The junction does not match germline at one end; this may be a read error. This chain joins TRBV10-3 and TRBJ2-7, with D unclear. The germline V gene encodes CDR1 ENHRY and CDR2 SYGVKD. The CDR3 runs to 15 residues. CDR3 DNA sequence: TGTGCCAGCAGTGAAAGCTTGGGCGGATCCTACGAGCAGTACTTC. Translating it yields CASSESLGGSYEQYF.

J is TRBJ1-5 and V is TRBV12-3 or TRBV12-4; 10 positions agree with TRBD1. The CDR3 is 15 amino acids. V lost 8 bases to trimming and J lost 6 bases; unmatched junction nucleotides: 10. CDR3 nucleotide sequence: TGTGCCAGCCTCGGGACAGGGGAATTTGGTCAGCCCCAGCATTTT. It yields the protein CASLGTGEFGQPQHF.

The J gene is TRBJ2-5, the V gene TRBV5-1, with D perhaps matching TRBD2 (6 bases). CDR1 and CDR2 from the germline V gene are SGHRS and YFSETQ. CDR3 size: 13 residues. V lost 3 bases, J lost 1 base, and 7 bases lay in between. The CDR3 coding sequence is TGCGCCAGCAGCTCGGGGGTCCAAGAGACCCAGTACTTC. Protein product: CASSSGVQETQYF.

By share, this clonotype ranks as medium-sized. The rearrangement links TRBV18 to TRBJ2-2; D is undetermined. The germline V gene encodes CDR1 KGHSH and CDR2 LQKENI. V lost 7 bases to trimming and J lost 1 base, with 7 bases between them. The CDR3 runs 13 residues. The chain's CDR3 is CASFPGNTGELFF. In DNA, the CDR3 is TGTGCCAGCTTCCCCGGGAACACCGGGGAGCTGTTTTTT.

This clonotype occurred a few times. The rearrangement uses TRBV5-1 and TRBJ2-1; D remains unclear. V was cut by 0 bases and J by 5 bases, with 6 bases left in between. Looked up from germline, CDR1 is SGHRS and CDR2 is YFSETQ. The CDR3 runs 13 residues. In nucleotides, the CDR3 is TGCGCCAGCAGCTTGGTTGGACACAATGAGCAGTTCTTC. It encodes CASSLVGHNEQFF.

CDR3 residues: CASSSSSYEQYF. In nucleotides, the CDR3 is TGTGCCAGCAGTTCCAGCTCCTACGAGCAGTACTTC. V and J are TRBV27 and TRBJ2-7; D unclear. Trimming removed 4 bases from V and 0 bases from J, with 4 bases in between. In germline, CDR1 is MNHEY, CDR2 SMNVEV (reference sequence). The CDR3 is 12 residues long.

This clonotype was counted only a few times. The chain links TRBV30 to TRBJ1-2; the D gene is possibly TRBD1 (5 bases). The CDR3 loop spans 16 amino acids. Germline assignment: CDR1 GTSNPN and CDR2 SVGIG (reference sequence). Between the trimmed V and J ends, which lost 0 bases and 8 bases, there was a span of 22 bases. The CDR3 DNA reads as TGTGCCTGGAGTGTCCCCGGGACTTGGCGAGAGGAGGGCTACACCTTC. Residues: CAWSVPGTWREEGYTF.

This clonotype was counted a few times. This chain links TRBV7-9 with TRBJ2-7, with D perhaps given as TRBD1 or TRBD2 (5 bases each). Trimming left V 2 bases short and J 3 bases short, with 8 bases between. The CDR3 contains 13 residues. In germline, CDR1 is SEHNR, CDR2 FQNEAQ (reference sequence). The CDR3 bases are TGTGCCAGCAGCTTACGGGACGGCTACGAGCAGTACTTC. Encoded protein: CASSLRDGYEQYF.

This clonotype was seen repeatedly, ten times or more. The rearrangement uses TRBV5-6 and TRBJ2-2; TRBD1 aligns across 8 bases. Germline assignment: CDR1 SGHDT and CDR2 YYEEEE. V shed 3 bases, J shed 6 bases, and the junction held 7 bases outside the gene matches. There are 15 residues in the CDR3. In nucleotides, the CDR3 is TGTGCCAGCAGCTCCCGGGACAGGTTCCCCGGGGAGCTGTTTTTT. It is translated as CASSSRDRFPGELFF.

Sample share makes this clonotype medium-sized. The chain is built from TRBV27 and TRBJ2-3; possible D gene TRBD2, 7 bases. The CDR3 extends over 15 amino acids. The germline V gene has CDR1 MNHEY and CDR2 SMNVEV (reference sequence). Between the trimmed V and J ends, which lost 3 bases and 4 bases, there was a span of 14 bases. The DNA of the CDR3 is TGTGCCAGCAGTTTTGGGGGGGGCCTCGCAGATACGCAGTATTTT. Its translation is CASSFGGGLADTQYF.

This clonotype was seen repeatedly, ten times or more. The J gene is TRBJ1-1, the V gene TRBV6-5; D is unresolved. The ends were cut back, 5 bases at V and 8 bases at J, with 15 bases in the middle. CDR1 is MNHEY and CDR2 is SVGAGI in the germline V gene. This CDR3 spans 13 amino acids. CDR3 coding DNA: TGTGCCAGCAGTAACGACCGTGGCGGAGAAGCTTTCTTT. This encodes CASSNDRGGEAFF.

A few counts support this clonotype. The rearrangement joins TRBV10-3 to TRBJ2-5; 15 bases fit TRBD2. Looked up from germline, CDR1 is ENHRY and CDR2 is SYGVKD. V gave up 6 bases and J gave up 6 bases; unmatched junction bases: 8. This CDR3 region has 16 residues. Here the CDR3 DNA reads TGTGCCATCAGCCCAGGGACTAGCGGGGGGTTGAAGACCCAGTACTTC. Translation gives CAISPGTSGGLKTQYF.

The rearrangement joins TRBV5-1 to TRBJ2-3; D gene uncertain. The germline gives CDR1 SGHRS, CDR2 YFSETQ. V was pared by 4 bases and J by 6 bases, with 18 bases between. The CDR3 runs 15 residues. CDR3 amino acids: CASSPDGLQTDTQYF. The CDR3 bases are TGCGCCAGCAGCCCTGACGGCCTACAGACTGATACGCAGTATTTT.

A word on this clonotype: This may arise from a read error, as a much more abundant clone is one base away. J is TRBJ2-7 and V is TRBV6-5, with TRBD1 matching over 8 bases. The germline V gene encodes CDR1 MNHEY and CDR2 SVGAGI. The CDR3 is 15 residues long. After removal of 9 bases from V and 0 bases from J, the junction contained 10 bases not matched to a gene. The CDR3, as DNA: TGTGCCAGTAGTATTGGACAGGGAGACTCCTACGAGCAGTACTTC. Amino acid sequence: CASSIGQGDSYEQYF.

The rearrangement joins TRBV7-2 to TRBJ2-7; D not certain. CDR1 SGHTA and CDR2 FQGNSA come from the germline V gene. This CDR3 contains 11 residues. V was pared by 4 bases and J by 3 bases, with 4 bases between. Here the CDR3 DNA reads TGTGCCAGCAGCTCCGACTACGAGCAGTACTTC. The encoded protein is CASSSDYEQYF. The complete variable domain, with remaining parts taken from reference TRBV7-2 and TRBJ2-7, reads GAGVSQSPSNKVTEKGKDVELRCDPISGHTALYWYRQSLGQGLEFLIYFQGNSAPDKSGLPSDRFSAERTGGSVSTLTIQRTQQEDSAVYLCASSSDYEQYFGPGTRLTVT.

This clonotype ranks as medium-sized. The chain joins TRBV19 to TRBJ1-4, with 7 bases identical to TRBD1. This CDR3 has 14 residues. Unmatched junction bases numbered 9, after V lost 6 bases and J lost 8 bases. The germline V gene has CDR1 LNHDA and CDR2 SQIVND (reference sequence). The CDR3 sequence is CASRLTGQEEKLFF. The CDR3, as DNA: TGTGCCAGTAGGTTGACAGGGCAGGAAGAAAAACTGTTTTTT.

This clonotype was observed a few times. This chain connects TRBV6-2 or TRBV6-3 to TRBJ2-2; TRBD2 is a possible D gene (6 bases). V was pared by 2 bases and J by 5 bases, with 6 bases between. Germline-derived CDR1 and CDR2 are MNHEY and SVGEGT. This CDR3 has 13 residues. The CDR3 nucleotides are TGTGCCAGCAGTTACGCGGGAACCGGGGAGCTGTTTTTT. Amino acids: CASSYAGTGELFF.

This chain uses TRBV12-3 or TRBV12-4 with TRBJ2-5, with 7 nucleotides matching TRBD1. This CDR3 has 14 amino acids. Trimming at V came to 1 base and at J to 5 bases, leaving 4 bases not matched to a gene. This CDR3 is CASSLGQGRETQYF. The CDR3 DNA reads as TGTGCCAGCAGTTTAGGACAGGGTCGGGAGACCCAGTACTTC.